The T cell receptor (beta chain) described here comes from a study of cytomegalovirus exposure and HLA in healthy donors. Study details: Of some 410 genotyped donors, roughly 80% grouped in the Caucasian-associated ancestry cluster.

Trimming removed 6 bases at V and 2 bases at J, with 13 bases between. The CDR3 is 14 residues long. CDR1 is ENHRY and CDR2 is SYGVKD in the germline V gene. This clone was detected once. The PCR contained 60 Vbeta and 13 Jbeta primers. Methods used by the authors: Later analysis identified tens of millions of unique TCR beta chains, about 10 million shared. Sequencing was performed with immunoSEQ multiplex PCR; in TCRdb, only in-frame clones are kept and a portion is missing. Clone size and V and J calls were adopted from that table, with D and trimming inferred from the DNA. The sample contains about 170,000 clones, about three quarters of which appear only once.

This chain uses TRBV10-3 with TRBJ1-1, with a possible D match to TRBD1 (6 bases). The source is a female donor in good health and CMV-seronegative. The sequenced sample consisted of PBMCs. DNA for the CDR3: TGTGCCATCAGCCCCCAGGGGACAAACACTGAAGCTTTCTTT. Its protein is CAISPQGTNTEAFF.